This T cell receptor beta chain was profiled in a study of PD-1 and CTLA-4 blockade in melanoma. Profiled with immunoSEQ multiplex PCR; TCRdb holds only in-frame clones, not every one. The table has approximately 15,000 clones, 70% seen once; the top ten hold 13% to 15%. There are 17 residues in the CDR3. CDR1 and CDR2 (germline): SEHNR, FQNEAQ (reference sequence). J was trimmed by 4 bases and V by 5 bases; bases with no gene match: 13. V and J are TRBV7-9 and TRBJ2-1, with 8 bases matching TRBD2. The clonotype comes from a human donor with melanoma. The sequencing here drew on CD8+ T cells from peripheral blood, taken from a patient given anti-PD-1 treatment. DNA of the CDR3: TGTGCCAGCAGCCCTCCCGGGGGGGGAGTTCAATACAATGAGCAGTTCTTC. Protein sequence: CASSPPGGGVQYNEQFF.